A single sample is the source of the 22 T cell receptor beta chains below, sequenced in a study of breast tumors, draining lymph nodes, adjacent tissues. TCRdb independently ran MiXCR on the multiplex PCR reads; one entry per CDR3 protein. The sample includes 84,000 or so distinct CDR3 sequences, approximately 30% of them seen just once. Axillary draining lymph nodes of breast cancer patients supplied the node samples. Material: axillary lymph node tissue. These TCRs come from a female donor with breast cancer. Some clones in this sample may be carry-over from other donors' samples.

This clonotype appeared many times. The chain recombines TRBV11-3 with TRBJ2-7, with D perhaps matching TRBD1 or TRBD2 (5 bases each). V was shortened by 6 bases and J by 3 bases, with 15 bases between the two germline ends. The CDR3 length is 14 residues. Germline loops: CDR1 SGHNT, CDR2 YENEEA. This CDR3 is CASSPLGTNYEQYF. The CDR3 DNA follows: TGTGCCAGCAGTCCCTTGGGGACCAACTACGAGCAGTACTTC.

This clonotype was observed many times. This chain joins TRBV12-3 or TRBV12-4 and TRBJ2-3; D possibly corresponds to TRBD2 (5 bases). Trimming stripped 5 bases from V and 4 bases from J, with 16 bases between. This CDR3 comprises 15 residues. This CDR3 reads CASSPRWRVSDTQYF. The CDR3 DNA reads TGTGCCAGCAGTCCGCGGTGGCGGGTATCAGATACGCAGTATTTT.

The sample holds many counts of this clonotype. The V and J genes are TRBV7-9 and TRBJ2-1; TRBD1 matches at 9 bases. This CDR3 contains 15 residues. The germline V gene has CDR1 SEHNR and CDR2 FQNEAQ (reference sequence). The V and J ends lost 1 base and 8 bases, in that order; junction bases with no gene match: 6. CDR3 amino acids: CASSLGDRAGDEQFF. The CDR3 DNA is TGTGCCAGCAGCTTAGGGGACAGGGCGGGGGATGAGCAGTTCTTC.

As regards this clonotype: A much larger clone lies a single base off, so this may be a read error. This chain joins TRBV18 and TRBJ1-2; D is unclear. Germline V gene lookup returns CDR1 KGHSH and CDR2 LQKENI. The CDR3 has 14 amino acids. CDR3 protein: CAGSPNRANYGYTF. The CDR3 DNA sequence: TGTGCCGGCTCACCAAACAGAGCTAACTATGGCTACACCTTC. The entire variable domain, with the rest obtained from reference TRBV18 and TRBJ1-2, is as follows: NAGVMQNPRHLVRRRGQEARLRCSPMKGHSHVYWYRQLPEEGLKFMVYLQKENIIDESGMPKERFSAEFPKEGPSILRIQQVVRGDSAAYFCAGSPNRANYGYTFGSGTRLTVV.

The CDR3: CASSQGIRASGYEQYF. The CDR3 DNA sequence: TGCGCCAGCAGCCAAGGTATCAGGGCTTCAGGCTACGAGCAGTACTTC. This rearrangement joins TRBV4-1 to TRBJ2-7; possibly TRBD1 for D (5 bases). From germline, CDR1 is MGHRA and CDR2 YSYEKL. Trimming shortened V by 1 base and J by 3 bases, and 16 bases separated the two germline ends. This CDR3 comprises 16 residues.

This clonotype has ten or more counts. The chain links TRBV12-3 or TRBV12-4 to TRBJ2-7, with D possibly called TRBD1 or TRBD2 (5 bases each). The ends were cut back, 1 base at V and 4 bases at J, with 8 bases in the middle. There are 13 residues in the CDR3. CDR3 nucleotide sequence: TGTGCCAGCAGTTTAGGGGACCCATACGAGCAGTACTTC. This translates into CASSLGDPYEQYF.

As concerns this clonotype: This may arise from a read error, as a much more abundant clone is one base away. The conserved phenylalanine or tryptophan normally closing the CDR3 is absent here, so this likely arose from a read error. The V and J genes are TRBV27 and TRBJ2-3; possibly TRBD1 for D (6 bases). CDR3 length equals 14 residues. With 6 bases removed from V and 6 bases from J, the gap between germline ends came to 16 bases. Germline lookup yields CDR1 MNHEY and CDR2 SMNVEV (reference sequence). The CDR3 DNA sequence: TGTGCCAGCAGCCCCGGGACATACACGGATACGCAGTATCTT. Protein product: CASSPGTYTDTQYL.

The table lists this clonotype with many counts. The rearrangement uses TRBV28 and TRBJ1-6, with TRBD1 matching 9 bases. This CDR3 is 15 amino acids long. The J segment lost 9 bases and the V segment lost 3 bases, leaving 6 bases of the junction unmatched. Germline CDR1 and CDR2: MDHEN and SYDVKM. The CDR3 is CASSFPGQGSSPLHF. DNA for the CDR3: TGTGCCAGCAGTTTTCCGGGACAGGGTAGTTCACCCCTCCACTTT.

V usage is TRBV20-1 and J usage is TRBJ2-7; TRBD2 matches at 13 bases. This CDR3 comprises 17 residues. From germline, CDR1 is DFQATT and CDR2 SNEGSKA (reference sequence). V shed 0 bases, J shed 5 bases, and the junction held 10 bases outside the gene matches. CDR3 in DNA: TGCAGTGCTAGAGATAGGAGAAGGACTAGCGGGGGAAACGAGCAGTACTTC. The encoded protein is CSARDRRRTSGGNEQYF.

This clonotype was seen repeatedly, ten times or more. The CDR3 region has the DNA TGTGCCACCAGCAGACTACAGCGGTACGAGCAGTACTTC. Its translation: CATSRLQRYEQYF. The chain recombines TRBV15 with TRBJ2-7; TRBD2 might be the D (5 bases). V dropped 2 bases and J dropped 4 bases, with 9 bases sitting between them. CDR3 size: 13 residues. Germline V gene data show CDR1 as LNHNV and CDR2 as YYDKDF (reference sequence).

This clonotype has ten or more counts. The V call is TRBV5-1, the J call TRBJ2-3; 11 positions match TRBD2. The CDR3 is made up of 15 amino acids. Germline V CDR1 and CDR2: SGHRS, YFSETQ. V shed 4 bases and J 4 bases; nucleotides not matched to a gene: 5. The CDR3 loop is CASSQIAGGADTQYF. The CDR3 region has the DNA TGCGCCAGCAGCCAGATAGCGGGAGGGGCAGATACGCAGTATTTT.

V is TRBV7-2 and J is TRBJ1-2, with TRBD1 identical over 7 bases. Germline V gene data show CDR1 as SGHTA and CDR2 as FQGNSA. This CDR3 contains 18 residues. With V trimmed by 5 bases and J by 4 bases, 19 bases remained unmatched. The CDR3 loop is CASSTLDRVLWVAYGYTF. CDR3 nucleotide sequence: TGTGCCAGCAGCACTCTAGACAGGGTCCTGTGGGTTGCCTATGGCTACACCTTC. Complete variable domain (other parts from reference TRBV7-2 and TRBJ1-2): GAGVSQSPSNKVTEKGKDVELRCDPISGHTALYWYRQSLGQGLEFLIYFQGNSAPDKSGLPSDRFSAERTGGSVSTLTIQRTQQEDSAVYLCASSTLDRVLWVAYGYTFGSGTRLTVV.

V is TRBV11-1 and J is TRBJ2-7; the match to TRBD2 covers 11 bases. Trimming removed 0 bases from V and 5 bases from J; junction bases left unmatched: 0. Germline V gene sequence: CDR1 SGHAT, CDR2 FQDESV (reference sequence). The length of the CDR3 is 14 residues. CDR3 DNA: TGTGCCAGCAGCTTAGCACTAGCGGGAGACGAGCAGTACTTC. The encoded protein is CASSLALAGDEQYF.

The sample holds one count of this clonotype. The rearrangement joins TRBV4-2 to TRBJ1-5; tentatively, D is TRBD1 (5 bases). Germline V gene sequence: CDR1 LGHNA, CDR2 YNFKEQ. This CDR3 contains 15 residues. With 1 base removed from V and 2 bases from J, the gap between germline ends came to 9 bases. The CDR3 coding sequence is TGTGCCAGCAGCCAAGCGGGGGGGGGCAATCAGCCCCAGCATTTT. This sequence encodes CASSQAGGGNQPQHF.

This clonotype was counted at least ten times. The gene calls are TRBV7-8 and TRBJ2-1; weak D call: TRBD1 (6 bases). The germline CDR1 and CDR2 sequences are SGHVS and FQNEAQ. The V end was cut by 5 bases, the J end by 7 bases, with 15 bases between. The CDR3 runs to 14 residues. CDR3 protein: CASSLRGSWNEQFF. The CDR3 DNA reads TGTGCCAGCAGCCTCAGGGGCTCTTGGAATGAGCAGTTCTTC.

V gene TRBV7-2 combines with J gene TRBJ2-7, with 8 bases fitting TRBD1. Trimming removed 6 bases from V and 2 bases from J; junction bases left unmatched: 6. The CDR3 has 14 amino acids. Germline V lookup: CDR1 SGHTA, CDR2 FQGNSA. The CDR3: CASRPGQAAYEQYF. The CDR3 DNA reads TGTGCCAGCAGGCCGGGACAGGCAGCCTACGAGCAGTACTTC. Based on the CDR3 plus reference TRBV7-2 and TRBJ2-7, the full variable domain is GAGVSQSPSNKVTEKGKDVELRCDPISGHTALYWYRQSLGQGLEFLIYFQGNSAPDKSGLPSDRFSAERTGGSVSTLTIQRTQQEDSAVYLCASRPGQAAYEQYFGPGTRLTVT.

This clonotype has ten or more counts. V is TRBV6-2 or TRBV6-3 and J is TRBJ1-2, with 7 bases aligning to TRBD1. CDR1 and CDR2 (germline): MNHEY, SVGEGT. The CDR3 sequence is 13 residues long. The V gene end was trimmed by 5 bases and the J gene end by 4 bases; junction bases not matched to a gene: 4. The CDR3: CASSPRQGYGYTF. The CDR3 DNA sequence: TGTGCCAGCAGTCCCCGACAGGGCTATGGCTACACCTTC.

This sequence joins TRBV7-9 and TRBJ2-7, with TRBD1 matching over 10 bases. Germline CDR1 is SEHNR and CDR2 is FQNEAQ (reference sequence). V lost 6 bases to trimming and J lost 5 bases; unmatched junction nucleotides: 4. The CDR3 runs 13 residues. CDR3 in DNA: TGTGCCAGCAGGACAGGGGGCGGTCACGAGCAGTACTTC. Its translation: CASRTGGGHEQYF.

This clonotype turned up a few times. This may come from a read error, since a much larger clone is one base off. The genes are TRBV5-8 and TRBJ2-2; D not resolved. V gave up 4 bases and J gave up 3 bases, with 16 bases separating them. This CDR3 contains 16 residues. Germline V CDR1 and CDR2: SGHTS, YDEGEE. The CDR3 nucleotides read TGTGCCAGCAGCCCGAGGTGGCAAATGGACACCGGGGAGCTGTTTTTT. Encoded protein: CASSPRWQMDTGELFF.

This chain joins TRBV12-3 or TRBV12-4 and TRBJ1-3, with no clear D. Trimming stripped 5 bases from V and 8 bases from J, with 4 bases between. The length of the CDR3 is 10 residues. DNA of the CDR3: TGTGCCAGCAGTGGGGACACCATATATTTT. This gives the protein CASSGDTIYF.

Many counts were recorded for this clonotype. J is TRBJ2-7 and V is TRBV30, with TRBD2 matching over 12 bases. From germline, CDR1 is GTSNPN and CDR2 SVGIG (reference sequence). J gave up 5 bases and V 2 bases, and 13 bases lay outside the gene matches. The CDR3 extends over 17 amino acids. CDR3 sequence reads: CAWSPPGLAGPPHEQYF. CDR3 nucleotides: TGTGCCTGGAGTCCCCCGGGACTAGCGGGCCCCCCGCACGAGCAGTACTTC.

This chain joins TRBV5-4 and TRBJ2-7; D may be TRBD2 (5 bases). Germline V lookup: CDR1 SGHNT, CDR2 YYREEE (reference sequence). V was trimmed by 0 bases and J by 0 bases, leaving 10 bases between them. The CDR3 covers 15 residues. The DNA of the CDR3 is TGTGCCAGCAGCTTGGAGGAGGCACTCTCCTACGAGCAGTACTTC. Protein: CASSLEEALSYEQYF.